Listed below are T cell receptor beta chains from one sample, sequenced in a study of cytomegalovirus exposure and HLA in healthy donors. The table came from immunoSEQ multiplex PCR; TCRdb's copy has only in-frame clones and leaves some out. Of about 160,000 clones in the sample, 55% to 75% were seen once. Sequencing input: PBMCs. These receptor sequences come from a woman aged 60-75 years in good health and CMV-seropositive. CDR3s include the opening cysteine and the closing phenylalanine or tryptophan. A D gene is named only where the DNA matches it firmly. Some rows mark clone size as missing; the rest say once, few, many or name a class of expanded clone.

j_gene: TRBJ2-7
v_gene: TRBV19
abundance: few
d_gene: TRBD2
CDR3nt: TGTGCCAGTAGTCCGGAACTAGCGGGAGGGATGTACGAGCAGTACTTC
CDR3aa: CASSPELAGGMYEQYF

j_gene: TRBJ1-1
v_gene: TRBV7-9
abundance: once
d_gene: NA
CDR3nt: TGTGCCAGCAGCTTAGCACAAGTGAACACTGAAGCTTTCTTT
CDR3aa: CASSLAQVNTEAFF

j_gene: TRBJ2-1
v_gene: TRBV9
abundance: NA
d_gene: TRBD2
CDR3nt: TGTGCCAGCAGCGGGGAGGGCATCCCTGACAATGAGCAGTTCTTC
CDR3aa: CASSGEGIPDNEQFF

j_gene: TRBJ2-7
v_gene: TRBV7-2
abundance: NA
d_gene: NA
CDR3nt: TGTGCCAGCAGCCTTAGGGGCTACGAGCAGTACTTC
CDR3aa: CASSLRGYEQYF

j_gene: TRBJ1-4
v_gene: TRBV30
abundance: NA
d_gene: NA
CDR3nt: TGTGCCTGGAGTGTAAGCTGGGAGGCTAATGAAAAACTGTTTTTT
CDR3aa: CAWSVSWEANEKLFF

j_gene: TRBJ2-5
v_gene: TRBV6-1
abundance: NA
d_gene: TRBD2
CDR3nt: TGTGCCAGCAGTGAAGGGTTAGGGACTAGCGGGAGTTGGGAGACCCAGTACTTC
CDR3aa: CASSEGLGTSGSWETQYF

j_gene: TRBJ1-1
v_gene: TRBV7-9
abundance: few
d_gene: NA
CDR3nt: TGTGCCAGCAGCCGGGGGGAAAACACTGAAGCTTTCTTT
CDR3aa: CASSRGENTEAFF

j_gene: TRBJ1-2
v_gene: TRBV7-2
abundance: NA
d_gene: TRBD1
CDR3nt: TGTGCCAGCAGCACCAGGGGGCTAGGGGGTGGCTACACCTTC
CDR3aa: CASSTRGLGGGYTF

j_gene: TRBJ1-4
v_gene: TRBV6-4
abundance: once
d_gene: NA
CDR3nt: TGTGCCAGCAGCCCCGGGGGGGCTCGATCTGAAAAACTGTTTTTT
CDR3aa: CASSPGGARSEKLFF

j_gene: TRBJ2-7
v_gene: TRBV29-1
abundance: NA
d_gene: NA
CDR3nt: TGCAGCGTTGAGCTCCCGGGACACCAGGCTGACGAGCAGTACTTC
CDR3aa: CSVELPGHQADEQYF

j_gene: TRBJ1-2
v_gene: TRBV28
abundance: few
d_gene: NA
CDR3nt: TGTGCCAGCAGTTACAGGGATCGCTACACCTTC
CDR3aa: CASSYRDRYTF

j_gene: TRBJ1-1
v_gene: TRBV7-2
abundance: NA
d_gene: TRBD1
CDR3nt: TGTGCCAGCAGCTTGCAGGGGGCCGGGAACACTGAAGCTTTCTTT
CDR3aa: CASSLQGAGNTEAFF

j_gene: TRBJ2-1
v_gene: TRBV7-6
abundance: NA
d_gene: TRBD2
CDR3nt: TGTGCCAGCAGCCTCGCGGGACTAGCGGCTCCTCTGGCCTACAATGAGCAGTTCTTC
CDR3aa: CASSLAGLAAPLAYNEQFF

j_gene: TRBJ2-7
v_gene: TRBV27
abundance: NA
d_gene: NA
CDR3nt: TGTGCCAGCAGTTTATCACAGCCCCGAACAGGGATTGTCTACGAGCAGTACTTC
CDR3aa: CASSLSQPRTGIVYEQYF

j_gene: TRBJ2-3
v_gene: TRBV29-1
abundance: NA
d_gene: NA
CDR3nt: TGCAGCTCAGGCCGAGGACAGATTTCACTCACAGATACGCAGTATTTT
CDR3aa: CSSGRGQISLTDTQYF

j_gene: TRBJ2-7
v_gene: TRBV2
abundance: NA
d_gene: NA
CDR3nt: TGTGCCAGCAGGAAACAGGGACGCTCCTACGAGCAGTACTTC
CDR3aa: CASRKQGRSYEQYF

j_gene: TRBJ2-3
v_gene: TRBV28
abundance: NA
d_gene: TRBD2
CDR3nt: TGTGCCAGCAGGACCGCTAGCGGGAGGCCCTCCGTTACGCAGTATTTT
CDR3aa: CASRTASGRPSVTQYF

j_gene: TRBJ2-1
v_gene: TRBV27
abundance: NA
d_gene: TRBD1
CDR3nt: TGTGCCAGCAGTCCTCAGGGACAGGGCCCTCGCTCCTACAATGAGCAGTTCTTC
CDR3aa: CASSPQGQGPRSYNEQFF

j_gene: TRBJ2-2
v_gene: TRBV7-2
abundance: NA
d_gene: NA
CDR3nt: TGTGCCAGCAGCTTAGGGGGGCAGAACACCGGGGAGCTGTTTTTT
CDR3aa: CASSLGGQNTGELFF

j_gene: TRBJ2-7
v_gene: TRBV21-1
abundance: NA
d_gene: NA
CDR3nt: TGTGCCAGCAGAGAGGGATATCGGTACTTC
CDR3aa: CASREGYRYF

j_gene: TRBJ2-5
v_gene: TRBV5-1
abundance: NA
d_gene: NA
CDR3nt: TGCGCCAGCAGCCTAGACGGTCTAGGACTCCAAGAGACCCAGTACTTC
CDR3aa: CASSLDGLGLQETQYF

j_gene: TRBJ1-3
v_gene: TRBV28
abundance: NA
d_gene: TRBD1
CDR3nt: TGTGCCAGCAGGACAGGGGTTCTAGCCACCATATATTTT
CDR3aa: CASRTGVLATIYF

j_gene: TRBJ2-1
v_gene: TRBV9
abundance: NA
d_gene: TRBD2
CDR3nt: TGTGCCAGCAGCGTAGCTCCGGGACTAGCCGATGAGCAGTTCTTC
CDR3aa: CASSVAPGLADEQFF

j_gene: TRBJ2-1
v_gene: TRBV7-3
abundance: NA
d_gene: NA
CDR3nt: TGTGCCAGCAGCTTACAGGGCCCCACCTACAATGAGCAGTTCTTC
CDR3aa: CASSLQGPTYNEQFF

j_gene: TRBJ2-7
v_gene: TRBV27
abundance: NA
d_gene: TRBD2
CDR3nt: TGTGCCAGCAGTCATAGCGGGAGTCTACTCGGCTACGAGCAGTACTTC
CDR3aa: CASSHSGSLLGYEQYF

j_gene: TRBJ2-1
v_gene: TRBV10-3
abundance: few
d_gene: NA
CDR3nt: TGTGCCATCAGCCTACAGCCGCCGAAGTCCTACAATGAGCAGTTCTTC
CDR3aa: CAISLQPPKSYNEQFF

j_gene: TRBJ2-7
v_gene: TRBV9
abundance: few
d_gene: TRBD2
CDR3nt: TGTGCCAGCAGCGTAAACGGGAGGGCCTCTTACGAGCAGTACTTC
CDR3aa: CASSVNGRASYEQYF

j_gene: TRBJ2-5
v_gene: TRBV6-1
abundance: NA
d_gene: NA
CDR3nt: TGTGCCAGCAGTGACCCGGAGACCCAGTACTTC
CDR3aa: CASSDPETQYF

j_gene: TRBJ1-5
v_gene: TRBV19
abundance: NA
d_gene: TRBD1
CDR3nt: TGTGCCAGCGGACAGGGGAGCAATCAGCCCCAGCATTTT
CDR3aa: CASGQGSNQPQHF

j_gene: TRBJ2-5
v_gene: TRBV7-8
abundance: once
d_gene: NA
CDR3nt: TGTGCCAGCAGCTTGCTCACACGGGCGGGGACCCAGTACTTC
CDR3aa: CASSLLTRAGTQYF

j_gene: TRBJ2-5
v_gene: TRBV7-6
abundance: NA
d_gene: TRBD1
CDR3nt: TGTGCCAGCAGCTTAGGGACAGGGACAGAGACCCAGTACTTC
CDR3aa: CASSLGTGTETQYF

j_gene: TRBJ2-7
v_gene: TRBV5-8
abundance: few
d_gene: TRBD1
CDR3nt: TGTGCCAGCAGCCCTCAAGAGGACAGGTACTACGAGCAGTACTTC
CDR3aa: CASSPQEDRYYEQYF

j_gene: TRBJ2-2
v_gene: TRBV5-1
abundance: NA
d_gene: NA
CDR3nt: TGCGCCAGCAGCTTGGGGCAGGGGACCGGGGAGCTGTTTTTT
CDR3aa: CASSLGQGTGELFF

j_gene: TRBJ2-7
v_gene: TRBV6-1
abundance: NA
d_gene: TRBD1
CDR3nt: TGTGCCAGCAGACACGGGACAGCGAAGGGCTACGAGCAGTACTTC
CDR3aa: CASRHGTAKGYEQYF

j_gene: TRBJ2-7
v_gene: TRBV5-1
abundance: NA
d_gene: NA
CDR3nt: TGCGCCAGCAGCACACAGGAGCCATTGGGCGAGCAGTACTTC
CDR3aa: CASSTQEPLGEQYF

j_gene: TRBJ2-6
v_gene: TRBV18
abundance: NA
d_gene: NA
CDR3nt: TGTGCCAGCTCGCCCGGACTGTTGAGCTCTGGGGCCAACGTCCTGACTTTC
CDR3aa: CASSPGLLSSGANVLTF

j_gene: TRBJ2-3
v_gene: TRBV25-1
abundance: few
d_gene: NA
CDR3nt: TGTGCCAGCAGTTGGGGCAGCCCTAGCACAGATACGCAGTATTTT
CDR3aa: CASSWGSPSTDTQYF

j_gene: TRBJ2-2
v_gene: TRBV7-6
abundance: NA
d_gene: NA
CDR3nt: TGTGCCAGCAGCTTGGTCGGAGAACCAAACACCGGGGAGCTGTTTTTT
CDR3aa: CASSLVGEPNTGELFF

j_gene: TRBJ1-4
v_gene: TRBV10-1
abundance: NA
d_gene: NA
CDR3nt: TGCGCCAGCAGTGAGTCGATGGGGGCAAGTGAAAAACTGTTTTTT
CDR3aa: CASSESMGASEKLFF

j_gene: TRBJ2-7
v_gene: TRBV6-1
abundance: NA
d_gene: NA
CDR3nt: TGTGCCAGCACCAAGGGGGCGGGGGAGCAGTACTTC
CDR3aa: CASTKGAGEQYF

j_gene: TRBJ2-5
v_gene: TRBV11-2
abundance: NA
d_gene: TRBD1
CDR3nt: TGTGCCAGCAGCTTAGCAGGGACAGAGTACCAAGAGACCCAGTACTTC
CDR3aa: CASSLAGTEYQETQYF

j_gene: TRBJ2-4
v_gene: TRBV27
abundance: NA
d_gene: NA
CDR3nt: TGTGCCAGCAGCAGCAGGGGCCCGATAGCCAAAAACATTCAGTACTTC
CDR3aa: CASSSRGPIAKNIQYF

j_gene: TRBJ2-5
v_gene: TRBV7-7
abundance: NA
d_gene: NA
CDR3nt: TGTGCTAGCAGCTTAGGTGGACTACTTAAAGAGACCCAGTACTTC
CDR3aa: CASSLGGLLKETQYF

j_gene: TRBJ1-5
v_gene: TRBV6-1
abundance: NA
d_gene: NA
CDR3nt: TGTGCCAGCAGTGAAACCCTAGGACAGTTCAATCAGCCCCAGCATTTT
CDR3aa: CASSETLGQFNQPQHF